The T cell receptor (beta chain) under discussion was sequenced for a study of identical twins. Findings of the study overall: Sequences that were beta out-of-frame showed weaker excess twin sharing. The study based its conclusions on cross-sectional statistical analysis and did not follow the same donors.

This CDR3 has 14 residues. From germline, CDR1 is SGHVS and CDR2 FNYEAQ. V lost 3 bases and J 0 bases, leaving 5 bases between the germline ends. This clonotype was seen a few times. Its antigen is unknown. TCRdb processed the 5' RACE reads anew with MiXCR; each CDR3 protein has one entry. The repertoire has 1.5 million to 2 million distinct CDR3 sequences, about 32% of them found once; the top ten carry about 0.27%. The V and J genes are TRBV7-6 and TRBJ2-2; D unclear. The sample was cord blood. The receptor comes from a newborn girl in good health. CDR3 DNA sequence: TGTGCCAGCAGCTTTAAGACGAACACCGGGGAGCTGTTTTTT. Amino acid sequence: CASSFKTNTGELFF.